The sequence of this T cell receptor (beta chain) was determined in a study of blood T cell repertoires in COVID-19. On the study more broadly: Samples taken during acute and convalescent COVID-19 were collected in the United States, Italy and Spain.

Germline assignment: CDR1 LNHDA and CDR2 SQIVND (reference sequence). The germline V and J ends were trimmed by 3 bases and 0 bases, with 8 bases remaining between them. The length of the CDR3 is 14 residues. The table came from immunoSEQ multiplex PCR; TCRdb's copy has only in-frame clones and leaves some out. Found here are 150,000 to 160,000 clones, roughly nine tenths of them singletons; the top ten hold roughly 15%. Source material: peripheral blood. The genes are TRBV19 and TRBJ1-2; D might be TRBD1 (5 bases). The receptor was isolated from a middle-aged woman with acute or convalescent COVID-19. The CDR3 coding sequence is TGTGCCAGTAGTATTCAGGGAACTAACTATGGCTACACCTTC. Translated, it gives CASSIQGTNYGYTF. Based on the CDR3 plus reference TRBV19 and TRBJ1-2, the full variable domain is DGGITQSPKYLFRKEGQNVTLSCEQNLNHDAMYWYRQDPGQGLRLIYYSQIVNDFQKGDIAEGYSVSREKKESFPLTVTSAQKNPTAFYLCASSIQGTNYGYTFGSGTRLTVV.